Listed here are 3 T cell receptor beta chains from one sample, sequenced in a study of cytomegalovirus exposure and HLA in healthy donors. PCR used 60 Vbeta primers and 13 Jbeta primers. The protocol was immunoSEQ multiplex PCR, while the TCRdb copy is restricted to in-frame clones and leaves out a portion. The profile shows around 200,000 clones, approximately 70% of them singletons. The sample consisted of PBMCs. The receptors come from a man aged 35-49 years in good health and CMV-seropositive.

The chain joins TRBV2 to TRBJ2-5, with 8 bases matching TRBD1. Trimming removed 7 bases from V and 3 bases from J; junction bases left unmatched: 4. CDR1 is SNHLY, CDR2 FYNNEI, per germline. This CDR3 contains 13 residues. In DNA, the CDR3 is TGTGCCAGCATTTTACAGGGGGAAGAGACCCAGTACTTC. It yields the protein CASILQGEETQYF.

This clone was seen a single time. The rearrangement links TRBV5-1 to TRBJ1-6; 7 bases agree with TRBD1. CDR1 and CDR2 (germline): SGHRS, YFSETQ. The CDR3 extends over 16 amino acids. After removal of 2 bases from V and 7 bases from J, the junction contained 9 bases not matched to a gene. Written as DNA, the CDR3 is TGCGCCAGCAGCTTATCCCCGACAGGGACAAATTCACCCCTCCACTTT. Translation gives CASSLSPTGTNSPLHF.

The chain is built from TRBV7-2 and TRBJ2-5; 9 nucleotides align to TRBD1. Judging by the DNA end, TRBJ2-7 fits better; the J call may be wrong. In germline, CDR1 is SGHTA, CDR2 FQGNSA. This CDR3 comprises 14 residues. The CDR3, as DNA: TGTGCCAGCAGCCCCCCTCGGGACAGGGACGAGCAGTACTTC. Encoded protein: CASSPPRDRDEQYF.